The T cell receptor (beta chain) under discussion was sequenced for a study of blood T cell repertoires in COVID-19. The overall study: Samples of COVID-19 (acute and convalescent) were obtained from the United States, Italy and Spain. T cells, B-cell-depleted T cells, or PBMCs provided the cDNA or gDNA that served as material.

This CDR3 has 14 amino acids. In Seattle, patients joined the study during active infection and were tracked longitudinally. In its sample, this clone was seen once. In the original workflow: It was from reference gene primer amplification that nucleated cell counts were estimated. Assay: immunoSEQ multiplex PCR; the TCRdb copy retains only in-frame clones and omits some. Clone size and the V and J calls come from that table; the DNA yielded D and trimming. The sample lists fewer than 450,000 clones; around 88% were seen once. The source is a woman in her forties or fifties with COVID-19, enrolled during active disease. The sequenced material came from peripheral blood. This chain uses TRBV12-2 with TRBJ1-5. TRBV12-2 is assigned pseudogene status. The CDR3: CASRFRTDSSPQHF. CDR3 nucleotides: TGTGCAAGTCGCTTCAGGACGGACTCTTCACCCCAGCATTTT.